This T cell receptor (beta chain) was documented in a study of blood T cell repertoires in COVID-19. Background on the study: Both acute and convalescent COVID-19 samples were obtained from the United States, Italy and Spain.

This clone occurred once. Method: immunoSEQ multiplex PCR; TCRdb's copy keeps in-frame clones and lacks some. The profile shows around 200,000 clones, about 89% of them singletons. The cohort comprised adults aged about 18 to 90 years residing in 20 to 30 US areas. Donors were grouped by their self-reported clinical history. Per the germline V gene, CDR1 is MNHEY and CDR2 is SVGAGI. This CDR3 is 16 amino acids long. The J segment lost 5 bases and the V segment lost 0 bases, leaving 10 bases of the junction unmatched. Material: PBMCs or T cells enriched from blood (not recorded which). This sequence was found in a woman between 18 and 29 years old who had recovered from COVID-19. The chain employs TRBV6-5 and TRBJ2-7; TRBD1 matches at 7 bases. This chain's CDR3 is CASSYSAGRGLNEQYF. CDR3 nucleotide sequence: TGTGCCAGCAGTTACTCGGCTGGCAGGGGGTTAAACGAGCAGTACTTC.